Below, 27 T cell receptor beta chains from the same sample are listed, as sequenced in a study of T cells in women clearing cervical HPV infection. The table came from immunoSEQ multiplex PCR; TCRdb's copy has only in-frame clones and leaves some out. This repertoire includes around 28,000 clones. The specimen sequenced was blood buffy coat. These receptors were collected from a woman between 18 and 69 years old with a cervical HPV16 infection that either progressed to CIN3+ or cleared (not recorded which).

Points on this clone: The sequence runs out 3 residues before the end of the CDR3; the remainder is reconstructed from the germline J gene. V usage is TRBV7-2 and J usage is TRBJ2-7; a possible D gene is TRBD1 (5 bases). CDR1 and CDR2 (germline): SGHTA, FQGNSA. CDR3 length: 15 amino acids. V was shortened by 4 bases and J by 3 bases, with 16 bases between the two germline ends. CDR3 amino acids: CASSSSSDRNYEQYF. The CDR3 bases that were read are TGTGCCAGCAGCTCATCCTCAGACAGAAACTACGAG. Drawing the rest from reference TRBV7-2 and TRBJ2-7, the complete variable domain is GAGVSQSPSNKVTEKGKDVELRCDPISGHTALYWYRQSLGQGLEFLIYFQGNSAPDKSGLPSDRFSAERTGGSVSTLTIQRTQQEDSAVYLCASSSSSDRNYEQYFGPGTRLTVT.

CDR3 bases read: TGTGCCAGCAGTTCCCCGGGACAGGGCTCTTACGAG. Translation gives CASSSPGQGSYE. The whole CDR3 reads CASSSPGQGSYEQYF. The chain couples TRBV12-3 or TRBV12-4 to TRBJ2-7; 9 bases line up with TRBD1. The read halts 3 residues ahead of the CDR3 end, with the missing end drawn from the germline J gene. There are 15 residues in the CDR3. The J segment lost 4 bases and the V segment lost 4 bases, leaving 8 bases of the junction unmatched.

As regards this clone: The CDR3 goes on 3 residues after the read ends, and that part is filled in from the germline J gene. V and J are TRBV27 and TRBJ2-3; D is perhaps TRBD1 (6 bases). Germline CDR1 and CDR2: MNHEY and SMNVEV (reference sequence). This CDR3 contains 14 residues. Trimming removed 2 bases from V and 2 bases from J, with 8 bases in between. CDR3 sequence reads: CASSLGQPTDTQYF. Incomplete CDR3 DNA: TGTGCCAGCAGTTTAGGACAGCCCACAGATACG.

About this clone: Because the CDR3's place on the DNA is in doubt, the DNA is left out and the CDR3 is given as listed by TCRdb. The J gene is TRBJ2-3, the V gene TRBV19; the table's D call of TRBD1 was not tested on the DNA. Germline V gene lookup returns CDR1 LNHDA and CDR2 SQIVND (reference sequence). The length of the CDR3 is 15 amino acids, counting both ends. The CDR3 sequence: CASVPQGLGTDTQYF.

Remarks on this clone: The read comes to an end 3 residues before the CDR3 does, leaving the germline J gene to fill in the end. The V and J genes are TRBV5-1 and TRBJ1-2, with 7 positions matching TRBD1. The V gene's germline CDR1 is SGHRS and CDR2 YFSETQ. This CDR3 region has 13 residues. The CDR3 is CASSTTGPEGYTF. The part of the CDR3 DNA that was read is TGCGCCAGCAGCACGACAGGGCCCGAAGGC.

Worth noting for this clone: Read coverage stops 3 residues before the CDR3 terminus; the germline J gene supplies the remainder. The V and J genes are TRBV20-1 and TRBJ1-1; D remains unclear. There are 12 residues in the CDR3. V was cut by 5 bases and J by 4 bases, with 11 bases left in between. CDR1 and CDR2 (germline): DFQATT, SNEGSKA (reference sequence). CDR3 bases read: TGCAGTGCTTTCCCGGGGAGCACTGAA. The encoded protein is CSAFPGSTE. Given in full, the CDR3 is CSAFPGSTEAFF.

On this clone itself: The CDR3 is cut off 3 residues early in the read; its end comes from the germline J gene. The chain uses TRBV19 and TRBJ1-1; 7 nucleotides match TRBD1. CDR1 is LNHDA, CDR2 SQIVND, per germline (reference sequence). The CDR3 runs 16 residues. With V trimmed by 6 bases and J by 0 bases, 10 bases remained unmatched. Incomplete CDR3 DNA: TGTGCCAGTAGCCTGGGACAGCGGGTAATGAACACTGAA. Translating gives CASSLGQRVMNTE. The whole CDR3 reads CASSLGQRVMNTEAFF.

About this clone itself: The read halts 3 residues ahead of the CDR3 end, with the missing end drawn from the germline J gene. The chain uses TRBV19 and TRBJ1-2; no clear D gene. Trimming pared 10 bases from V and 4 bases from J, leaving 16 bases between. The CDR3 length is 13 residues. CDR1 and CDR2 (germline): LNHDA, SQIVND (reference sequence). The CDR3 is CATGEREIYGYTF. Partial CDR3 DNA: TGTGCCACCGGGGAGCGGGAAATCTATGGC.

Concerning this clone: The read ends 3 residues before the CDR3 terminus; that terminus is restored from the germline J gene. This rearrangement joins TRBV30 to TRBJ2-2, with D perhaps matching TRBD1 (5 bases). There are 14 residues in the CDR3. Looked up from germline, CDR1 is GTSNPN and CDR2 is SVGIG (reference sequence). The CDR3 loop reads CAGIPSSGANVLFF. The sequenced CDR3 bases are TGTGCCGGGATTCCAAGCTCTGGGGCCAACGTG.

Regarding this clone: The read stops 3 residues short of the end of the CDR3; the missing end is completed from the germline J gene. The chain carries TRBV29-1 and TRBJ2-5, with 7 nucleotides matching TRBD1. Germline values: CDR1 SQVTM, CDR2 ANQGSEA. Trimming took 8 bases from V and 1 from J; bases not matched to a gene: 13. The CDR3 spans 15 residues. The CDR3: CSYRWDSRFQETQYF. The sequenced CDR3 bases are TGCAGCTATCGATGGGACAGCCGATTCCAAGAGACC.

CDR3 bases read: TGCAGCGTTTTCGACACCCAA. Amino acids: CSVFDTQ. The CDR3, in full, reads CSVFDTQLFF. This chain connects TRBV29-1 to TRBJ1-4, with D uncertain. The CDR3 end is not reached by the read, which stops 3 residues before it; the germline J gene fills it in. The CDR3 sequence is 10 residues long. The V gene's germline CDR1 is SQVTM and CDR2 ANQGSEA.

About this clone: The read ends 3 residues before the CDR3 terminus; that terminus is restored from the germline J gene. The chain recombines TRBV7-3 with TRBJ2-3, with 14 bases that match TRBD2. Germline V gene data show CDR1 as SGHTA and CDR2 as FQGTGA. The ends lost 5 bases at V and 2 bases at J; junction bases unmatched: 9. This CDR3 is built from 18 residues. CDR3 DNA, as far as it was read: TGTGCCAGCAGCACCGGGACTAGCGGGAGATATATCACAGATACG. It yields the protein CASSTGTSGRYITDT. In full, the CDR3 is CASSTGTSGRYITDTQYF.

Concerning this clone itself: The read stops 3 residues short of the end of the CDR3; the missing end is completed from the germline J gene. This rearrangement joins TRBV4-1 to TRBJ2-5; 7 nucleotides agree with TRBD2. Germline CDR1 MGHRA, CDR2 YSYEKL. The CDR3 spans 15 residues. V was clipped by 1 base and J by 5 bases; unmatched bases: 7. The sequenced CDR3 bases are TGCGCCAGCAGCCAAGGTCAGACTAGCTACGAGACC. Its protein product is CASSQGQTSYET. The whole CDR3 sequence reads CASSQGQTSYETQYF.

In regard to this clone: Sequencing ends 3 residues short of the CDR3 end; the germline J gene provides the rest. This chain connects TRBV19 to TRBJ1-1; the D gene is possibly TRBD1 (6 bases). The CDR3 runs 16 residues. CDR1 LNHDA and CDR2 SQIVND come from the germline V gene (reference sequence). Trimming pared 1 base from V and 1 base from J, leaving 13 bases between. CDR3: CASSIAVGARNTEAFF. The covered CDR3 bases are TGTGCCAGTAGTATAGCGGTGGGGGCGAGGAACACTGAA.

To note about this clone: Read coverage stops 3 residues before the CDR3 terminus; the germline J gene supplies the remainder. This chain links TRBV2 with TRBJ1-5; D is possibly TRBD1 (5 bases). Germline CDR1 and CDR2: SNHLY and FYNNEI. The ends were cut back, 4 bases at V and 2 bases at J, with 12 bases in the middle. CDR3 length: 15 residues. The CDR3 reads CASSGQGRGNQPQHF. Partial CDR3 DNA: TGTGCCAGCAGTGGTCAGGGCAGGGGCAATCAGCCC.

A note on this clone: The read ends 3 residues shy of where the CDR3 ends; the end is completed using the germline J gene. The V and J genes are TRBV7-8 and TRBJ2-7; 8 bases match TRBD2. The CDR3 loop spans 14 amino acids. Germline V gene data show CDR1 as SGHVS and CDR2 as FQNEAQ. V was pared by 5 bases and J by 3 bases, with 6 bases of the junction left unmatched. This CDR3 is CASSGGTRVYEQYF. The covered CDR3 bases are TGTGCCAGCAGCGGCGGGACTAGAGTCTACGAG.

To note about this clone: The read finishes 3 residues shy of the CDR3 end, and the germline J gene is used to complete it. V usage is TRBV20-1 and J usage is TRBJ2-7; a weak D match, TRBD2 (5 bases). V was shortened by 0 bases and J by 5 bases, with 23 bases between the two germline ends. Germline loops: CDR1 DFQATT, CDR2 SNEGSKA (reference sequence). The CDR3 loop spans 17 amino acids. This CDR3 reads CSARDRGWVTISHEQYF. The covered CDR3 bases are TGCAGTGCTAGAGATCGGGGATGGGTTACCATAAGTCACGAG.

This clone is medium-sized (0.01 to 0.1%) by frequency. The CDR3 end falls 3 residues outside the read, so it is completed with the germline J gene. V gene TRBV14 combines with J gene TRBJ2-2; a weak D match, TRBD2 (5 bases). V was trimmed by 4 bases and J by 8 bases, leaving 11 bases between them. Germline CDR1 SGHDN, CDR2 FVKESK. The CDR3 covers 13 residues. The covered CDR3 bases are TGTGCCAGCAGCCCTACTAGAAGGGGGGAG. Protein sequence: CASSPTRRGE. The full CDR3 protein reads CASSPTRRGELFF.

As concerns this clone: The read stops 3 residues short of the end of the CDR3; the missing end is completed from the germline J gene. The V gene is TRBV7-2, the J gene TRBJ2-1; D is perhaps TRBD2 (6 bases). Per germline, CDR1 SGHTA and CDR2 FQGNSA. V lost 3 bases and J 5 bases, leaving 8 bases between the germline ends. The CDR3 contains 13 residues. CDR3 DNA (partial): TGTGCCAGCAGCTTGGGACTTAACAATGAG. This codes for CASSLGLNNE. The whole CDR3 sequence reads CASSLGLNNEQFF.

With respect to this clone: The read finishes 3 residues shy of the CDR3 end, and the germline J gene is used to complete it. This chain uses TRBV30 with TRBJ1-2; a possible D gene is TRBD1 (6 bases). Germline V gives CDR1 GTSNPN, CDR2 SVGIG (reference sequence). The length of the CDR3 is 13 residues. V lost 5 bases and J lost 0, with 10 bases in between. The CDR3 spells CAWSTGTNYGYTF. CDR3 DNA, as far as it was read: TGTGCCTGGTCCACAGGGACTAACTATGGC.

Of note for this clone: The observed sequence ends 3 residues before the CDR3 terminus, with the missing tail filled in from the germline J gene. Other DNA sequences within the sample encode an identical CDR3. The rearrangement joins TRBV4-2 to TRBJ2-5; maybe TRBD2 (5 bases). There are 15 residues in the CDR3. Trimming took 0 bases from V and 4 from J, leaving 12 bases between them. Looked up from germline, CDR1 is LGHNA and CDR2 is YNFKEQ. CDR3: CASSQEGGSGETQYF. CDR3 DNA, as far as it was read: TGTGCCAGCAGCCAAGAGGGCGGGTCTGGAGAGACC.

The CDR3 here is CASSLGLAASYEQYF. The sequenced part of the CDR3 DNA is TGCGCCAGCAGCTTGGGACTAGCGGCATCCTACGAG. The chain links TRBV5-1 to TRBJ2-7; 9 nucleotides agree with TRBD2. The CDR3 end lies 3 residues beyond the end of the read and is filled in from the germline J gene. V was pared by 0 bases and J by 1 base, with 2 bases of the junction left unmatched. The CDR3 spans 15 residues. Germline CDR1 and CDR2: SGHRS and YFSETQ.

To note about this clone: The CDR3 goes on 3 residues after the read ends, and that part is filled in from the germline J gene. Other DNA sequences of this sample code for an identical CDR3. The chain has TRBV7-2 and TRBJ1-3; no clear D. The CDR3 contains 13 residues. Germline-derived CDR1 and CDR2 are SGHTA and FQGNSA. The part of the CDR3 DNA that was read is TGTGCCAGCAGCTTAGCCTCGGGGAGCACT. Its translation is CASSLASGST. The entire CDR3 reads CASSLASGSTIYF.

Points on this clone: A read error may produce the germline difference seen at one junction end. Read sequence stops 3 residues before the CDR3 end, and the germline J gene provides the missing end. This sequence joins TRBV7-7 and TRBJ2-5; 11 bases match TRBD2. This CDR3 has 18 amino acids. CDR1 and CDR2 (germline): SSHAT, FNYEAQ (reference sequence). The CDR3 spells CASSLVASGRYLQETQYF. Partial CDR3 DNA: TGTGCTAGCAGCTTAGTCGCTAGCGGGAGGTACCTCCAAGAGACC.

Regarding this clone: The read gets to within 3 residues of the CDR3 end, and the germline J gene fills in the rest. This chain joins TRBV6-1 and TRBJ1-2, with D unresolved. CDR1 is MNHNS and CDR2 is SASEGT in the germline V gene. The germline V and J ends were trimmed by 3 bases and 3 bases, with 8 bases remaining between them. The CDR3 is 13 amino acids. The sequenced CDR3 bases are TGTGCCAGCAGTGACCAGGTCCACTATGGC. This encodes CASSDQVHYG. The entire CDR3 protein is CASSDQVHYGYTF.

With regard to this clone: The read ends 3 residues before the CDR3 terminus; that terminus is restored from the germline J gene. The genes are TRBV5-1 and TRBJ1-6, with TRBD1 matching 9 bases. V trimming: 5 bases; J trimming: 10 bases; junction bases outside the gene matches: 7. The CDR3 covers 14 residues. Germline V gives CDR1 SGHRS, CDR2 YFSETQ. CDR3 protein: CASSWDRAKSPLHF. The DNA read from the CDR3 is TGCGCCAGCAGTTGGGACAGGGCGAAATCACCC.

Partial CDR3 DNA: TGTGCCACCCAGGAGGGACTAGCGGGACGGGAGACG. Protein sequence: CATQEGLAGRET. The entire CDR3 reads CATQEGLAGRETQYF. The chain carries TRBV19 and TRBJ2-3; 13 bases are shared with TRBD2. Read data end 3 residues before the CDR3 end; the end is taken from the germline J gene. This CDR3 region has 15 residues. From germline, CDR1 is LNHDA and CDR2 SQIVND (reference sequence). The full variable domain, rest sourced from reference TRBV19 and TRBJ2-3, is DGGITQSPKYLFRKEGQNVTLSCEQNLNHDAMYWYRQDPGQGLRLIYYSQIVNDFQKGDIAEGYSVSREKKESFPLTVTSAQKNPTAFYLCATQEGLAGRETQYFGPGTRLTVL.